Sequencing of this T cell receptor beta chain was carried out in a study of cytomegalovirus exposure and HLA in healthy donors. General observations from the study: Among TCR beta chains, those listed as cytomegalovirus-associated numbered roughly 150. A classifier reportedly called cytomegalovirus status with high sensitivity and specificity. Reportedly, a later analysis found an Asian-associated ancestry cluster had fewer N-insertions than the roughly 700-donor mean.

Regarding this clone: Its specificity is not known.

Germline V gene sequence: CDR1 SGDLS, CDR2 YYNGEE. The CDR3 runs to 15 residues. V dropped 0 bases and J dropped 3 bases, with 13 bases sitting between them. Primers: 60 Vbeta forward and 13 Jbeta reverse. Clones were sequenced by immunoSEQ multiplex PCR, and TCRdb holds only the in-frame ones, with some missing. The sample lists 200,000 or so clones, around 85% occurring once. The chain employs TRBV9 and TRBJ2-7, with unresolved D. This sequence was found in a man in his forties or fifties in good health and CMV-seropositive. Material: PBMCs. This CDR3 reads CASSVGPVPSYEQYF. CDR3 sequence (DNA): TGTGCCAGCAGCGTAGGCCCCGTACCCAGCTACGAGCAGTACTTC.